The next 15 T cell receptor beta chains were all read from a single sample in a study of PD-L1 blockade in urothelial cancer. The time point is: peripheral blood 6 weeks after treatment start. The repertoire was sequenced with immunoSEQ multiplex PCR; TCRdb's copy has only in-frame clones and lacks some. The sample comprises about 110,000 clones, about 91% of which are singletons, and around 4% rests with the top ten. The starting material was PBMCs, obtained around atezolizumab (anti-PD-L1) treatment. The receptors originated from a man in his 60s with urothelial cancer.

The V and J genes are TRBV6-4 and TRBJ2-3; 7 bases align to TRBD2. The CDR3 runs 13 residues. J lost 5 bases, V lost 5 bases, and 4 bases had no gene match. Germline CDR1 reads MRHNA; CDR2 reads SNTAGT. The CDR3 coding sequence is TGTGCCAGCAGTCGGGGGGTGGAAGATACGCAGTATTTT. Residues: CASSRGVEDTQYF.

A word on this clone: Relative to the germline gene, one junction end is altered; a read error may explain this. Written as DNA, the CDR3 is TGCGCCAGCAGCCAACACAGGGACGGAAACACCATATATTTT. The encoded protein is CASSQHRDGNTIYF. The chain recombines TRBV5-5 with TRBJ1-3; D might be TRBD1 (6 bases). CDR1 and CDR2 from the germline V gene are SGHKS and YYEKEE (reference sequence). The CDR3 has 14 amino acids.

The chain has TRBV5-1 and TRBJ2-5; 10 bases are shared with TRBD2. CDR1 and CDR2 from the germline V gene are SGHRS and YFSETQ. The CDR3 is made up of 17 amino acids. Trimming cost V 0 bases and J 5 bases; bases outside gene matches: 10. The DNA of the CDR3 is TGCGCCAGCAGCTTGGCCCCCCTAGCGGGAGTGGGGGAGACCCAGTACTTC. Translation: CASSLAPLAGVGETQYF.

The chain employs TRBV9 and TRBJ2-1; TRBD2 aligns across 11 bases. The CDR3 is made up of 15 amino acids. The germline gives CDR1 SGDLS, CDR2 YYNGEE. V was clipped by 0 bases and J by 5 bases; unmatched bases: 1. The DNA for the CDR3 is TGTGCCAGCAGCGTAGTAGCGGGGGGGGACAATGAGCAGTTCTTC. This encodes CASSVVAGGDNEQFF.

The rearrangement uses TRBV28 and TRBJ1-5; D is perhaps TRBD1 (5 bases). V was cut by 7 bases and J by 0 bases, with 10 bases left in between. The length of the CDR3 is 14 residues. Germline loops: CDR1 MDHEN, CDR2 SYDVKM. The CDR3 coding sequence is TGTGCCAGCAATCCCAGGGTTAGCAATCAGCCCCAGCATTTT. Protein sequence: CASNPRVSNQPQHF.

The chain carries TRBV11-2 and TRBJ2-3; D is perhaps TRBD1 (6 bases). CDR1 is SGHAT, CDR2 FQNNGV, per germline. This CDR3 has 14 residues. Trimming removed 5 bases at V and 1 base at J, with 10 bases between. The CDR3 nucleotides are TGTGCCAGCAGCCGGGACACCGGCACAGATACGCAGTATTTT. Its protein is CASSRDTGTDTQYF.

The chain couples TRBV4-3 to TRBJ2-3; 12 bases agree with TRBD2. The trim removed 4 bases at V and 0 bases at J, leaving 5 bases unmatched. CDR1 is LGHNA, CDR2 YSLEER, per germline. This CDR3 spans 17 amino acids. CDR3 sequence (DNA): TGCGCCAGCAGCCGGACTAGCGGGGTGAGGAGCACAGATACGCAGTATTTT. Protein sequence: CASSRTSGVRSTDTQYF.

This chain connects TRBV5-1 to TRBJ1-6, with D possibly TRBD1 on 5 matching bases. The CDR3 is 16 amino acids. Germline V gene lookup returns CDR1 SGHRS and CDR2 YFSETQ. The germline V and J ends were trimmed by 4 bases and 7 bases, with 18 bases remaining between them. The CDR3 loop reads CASSPTDTGGNSPLHF. CDR3 in DNA: TGCGCCAGCAGCCCAACGGACACCGGGGGGAATTCACCCCTCCACTTT.

CDR3 DNA: TGCGCCAGCAGCCAAGATCGAAGGACAAATTCACCCCTCCACTTT. It yields the protein CASSQDRRTNSPLHF. The chain employs TRBV4-3 and TRBJ1-6, with a weak D call TRBD1 (5 bases). Deletions cut 0 bases from V and 7 bases from J, with 10 bases between. This CDR3 is built from 15 residues. Germline V gene data show CDR1 as LGHNA and CDR2 as YSLEER.

The V and J genes are TRBV27 and TRBJ2-7, with TRBD2 matching over 7 bases. The V and J ends lost 2 bases and 2 bases, in that order; junction bases with no gene match: 9. Looked up from germline, CDR1 is MNHEY and CDR2 is SMNVEV (reference sequence). The CDR3 sequence is 16 residues long. CDR3 sequence: CASSLKFGGNTYEQYF. The CDR3 DNA reads TGTGCCAGCAGTTTAAAGTTCGGGGGGAACACCTACGAGCAGTACTTC.

The genes are TRBV6-1 and TRBJ2-3; 9 bases line up with TRBD1. Germline CDR1 reads MNHNS; CDR2 reads SASEGT. V gave up 4 bases and J gave up 5 bases; unmatched junction bases: 7. This CDR3 comprises 15 residues. The CDR3 protein is CASSVGQGRQDTQYF. CDR3 sequence (DNA): TGTGCCAGCAGTGTCGGACAGGGGAGACAAGATACGCAGTATTTT.

V and J are TRBV6-1 and TRBJ2-1, with 8 bases aligning to TRBD2. Trimming took 2 bases from V and 2 from J; bases not matched to a gene: 8. CDR3 length: 17 amino acids. Germline values: CDR1 MNHNS, CDR2 SASEGT. The CDR3 loop reads CASSERGGGLAYNEQFF. The CDR3 DNA is TGTGCCAGCAGTGAAAGAGGAGGGGGACTAGCCTACAATGAGCAGTTCTTC.

The chain links TRBV4-2 to TRBJ2-3, with 8 bases identical to TRBD2. The CDR3 has 16 residues. The germline gives CDR1 LGHNA, CDR2 YNFKEQ. The J segment lost 4 bases and the V segment lost 4 bases, leaving 10 bases of the junction unmatched. The CDR3 nucleotides read TGTGCCAGCAGCCCCCTACTCGGGGGGGATCCAGATACGCAGTATTTT. This encodes CASSPLLGGDPDTQYF.

J is TRBJ1-1 and V is TRBV7-3; 8 bases align to TRBD1. The CDR3 contains 16 residues. V shed 5 bases and J 0 bases; nucleotides not matched to a gene: 8. Germline V lookup: CDR1 SGHTA, CDR2 FQGTGA. The CDR3 loop is CASSATGDLLNTEAFF. The CDR3 DNA reads as TGTGCCAGCAGCGCGACAGGGGACCTCCTGAACACTGAAGCTTTCTTT. The full variable domain, with the rest looked up from reference TRBV7-3 and TRBJ1-1, is GAGVSQTPSNKVTEKGKYVELRCDPISGHTALYWYRQSLGQGPEFLIYFQGTGAADDSGLPNDRFFAVRPEGSVSTLKIQRTERGDSAVYLCASSATGDLLNTEAFFGQGTRLTVV.

The J gene is TRBJ1-6, the V gene TRBV9; a possible D gene is TRBD1 (6 bases). The CDR3 runs 16 residues. Germline V CDR1 and CDR2: SGDLS, YYNGEE. Trimming cost V 3 bases and J 7 bases, with 17 bases left between them. CDR3 DNA sequence: TGTGCCAGCAGCGCCGATGCGGGGGCCCCGAATTCACCCCTCCACTTT. Amino acids: CASSADAGAPNSPLHF.